This T cell receptor beta chain was observed in a study of T cell responses to AZD1222 COVID-19 vaccine. About the study: Samples with a second dose at about 4 or about 12 weeks were pooled together.

Profiled with immunoSEQ multiplex PCR; TCRdb holds only in-frame clones, not every one. The table shows approximately 100,000 clones, with 80% to 95% occurring only once. Here the sequenced sample was peripheral blood, taken on day 0 of AZD1222 vaccination. The TCR was taken from an adult in good health.

CDR3 sequence (DNA): TGTGCCAGCAGCCCGATGGGGAGTTGGGGCAGCACTGAAGCTTTCTTT. It codes for CASSPMGSWGSTEAFF. The chain is built from TRBV5-6 and TRBJ1-1, with D possibly matching TRBD1 (5 bases). Germline V lookup: CDR1 SGHDT, CDR2 YYEEEE. The CDR3 is 16 residues long. The V and J ends lost 4 bases and 4 bases respectively, with 20 bases between them.